This TCR beta chain was recorded in a study of blood T cell repertoires in COVID-19. Study as a whole: The United States, Italy and Spain were the sources of the acute and convalescent COVID-19 samples.

This CDR3 is built from 17 residues. The V end was cut by 3 bases, the J end by 0 bases, with 12 bases between. Germline loops: CDR1 LGHNA, CDR2 YSLEER. Sequencing used immunoSEQ multiplex PCR; TCRdb keeps in-frame clones, though not all of them. This sample has 35,000 to 45,000 clones, with around 84% found just once. This receptor was taken from a man aged 70-80 years with acute or convalescent COVID-19. The chain joins TRBV4-3 to TRBJ1-6, with a weak D call TRBD1 (6 bases). What was sequenced was peripheral blood. This CDR3 is CASSQGGAGSYNSPLHF. The DNA of the CDR3 is TGCGCCAGCAGCCAGGGGGGGGCCGGCTCCTATAATTCACCCCTCCACTTT.